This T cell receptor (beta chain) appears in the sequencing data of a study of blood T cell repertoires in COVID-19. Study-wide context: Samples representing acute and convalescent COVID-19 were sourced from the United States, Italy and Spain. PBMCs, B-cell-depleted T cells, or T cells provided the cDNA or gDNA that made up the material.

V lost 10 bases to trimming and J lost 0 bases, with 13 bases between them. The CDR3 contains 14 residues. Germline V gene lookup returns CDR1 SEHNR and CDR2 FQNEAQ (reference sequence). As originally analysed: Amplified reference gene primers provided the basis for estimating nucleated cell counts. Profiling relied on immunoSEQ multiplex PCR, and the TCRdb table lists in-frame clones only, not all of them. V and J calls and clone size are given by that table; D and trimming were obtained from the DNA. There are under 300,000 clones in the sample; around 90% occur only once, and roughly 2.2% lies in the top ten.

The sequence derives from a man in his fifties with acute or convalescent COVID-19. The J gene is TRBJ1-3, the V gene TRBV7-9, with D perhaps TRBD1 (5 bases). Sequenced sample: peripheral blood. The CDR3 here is CATGGESSGNTIYF. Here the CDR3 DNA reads TGTGCCACTGGGGGGGAGAGCTCTGGAAACACCATATATTTT. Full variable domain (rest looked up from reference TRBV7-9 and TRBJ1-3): DTGVSQNPRHKITKRGQNVTFRCDPISEHNRLYWYRQTLGQGPEFLTYFQNEAQLEKSRLLSDRFSAERPKGSFSTLEIQRTEQGDSAMYLCATGGESSGNTIYFGEGSWLTVV.